These T cell receptor beta chains were read from a single sample in a study of cytomegalovirus exposure and HLA in healthy donors. Using immunoSEQ multiplex PCR, the repertoire was profiled, and TCRdb retains in-frame clones only, with some absent. This sample has about 220,000 clones, with just over 75% found just once. Specimen: PBMCs. The receptors originated from a man younger than 35 in good health and CMV-seronegative. The CDR3 runs from the conserved cysteine through the conserved F or W. D genes are given only for firm matches. The size field is filled for only some rows; it gives once, few, many or a size class.

j_gene,len,d_gene,v_gene,abundance,CDR3aa,CDR3nt
TRBJ1-4,13,TRBD1,TRBV2,few,CASRSRGDEKLFF,TGTGCCAGCAGGTCCAGGGGGGATGAAAAACTGTTTTTT
TRBJ1-6,17,TRBD1,TRBV12-5,-,CASGLVPRDRVNSPLHF,TGTGCTAGTGGTTTGGTACCCCGGGACAGGGTTAATTCACCCCTCCACTTT
TRBJ1-1,14,-,TRBV27,-,CASSFGGSNTEAFF,TGTGCCAGCAGTTTCGGGGGAAGCAACACTGAAGCTTTCTTT
TRBJ2-2,15,-,TRBV7-3,-,CASSPQAPDTGELFF,TGTGCCAGCAGTCCACAGGCCCCGGACACCGGGGAGCTGTTTTTT
TRBJ1-2,13,TRBD1,TRBV18,once,CASSPDRVDGYTF,TGTGCCAGCTCACCAGACAGGGTTGACGGCTACACCTTC
TRBJ1-1,14,TRBD1,TRBV2,-,CASRQTGGNLEAFF,TGTGCCAGCAGACAGACAGGGGGCAATTTAGAGGCTTTCTTT
TRBJ2-3,12,TRBD1,TRBV30,few,CAWGSGGDTQYF,TGTGCCTGGGGTTCAGGGGGAGATACGCAGTATTTT
TRBJ2-7,14,-,TRBV19,-,CASSILTATYEQYF,TGTGCCAGTAGTATCCTGACAGCAACCTACGAGCAGTACTTC
TRBJ2-7,14,-,TRBV12-2,few,CASRLTGIFYEQYF,TGTGCAAGTCGCTTGACAGGGATCTTCTACGAGCAGTACTTC
TRBJ1-4,14,TRBD1,TRBV5-6,-,CASSLGQGAEKLFF,TGTGCCAGCAGCTTAGGACAGGGGGCTGAAAAACTGTTTTTT
TRBJ2-1,17,TRBD2,TRBV10-1,-,CASSEARAGGSYNEQFF,TGCGCCAGCAGTGAGGCCCGAGCGGGAGGCTCCTACAATGAGCAGTTCTTC
TRBJ2-1,18,TRBD2,TRBV4-2,-,CASSHSPGRAPSYNEQFF,TGTGCCAGCAGCCACTCACCCGGGAGGGCCCCCTCCTACAATGAGCAGTTCTTC
TRBJ2-7,14,TRBD2,TRBV2,few,CASRARLAVYEQYF,TGTGCCAGCAGGGCCCGGCTAGCGGTCTACGAGCAGTACTTC
TRBJ2-1,12,TRBD2,TRBV6-1,-,CASSEFGTSKFF,TGTGCCAGCAGTGAATTTGGGACTAGCAAGTTCTTC
TRBJ2-3,12,-,TRBV2,few,CASSALSDTQYF,TGTGCCAGCAGTGCCCTATCAGATACGCAGTATTTT
TRBJ2-7,15,-,TRBV5-1,-,CASSLDHGRSYEQYF,TGCGCCAGCAGCTTGGACCACGGGAGATCCTACGAGCAGTACTTC
TRBJ1-2,14,TRBD1,TRBV7-2,few,CASSSSDRSYGYTF,TGTGCCAGCAGCTCATCGGACAGGTCGTATGGCTACACCTTC
TRBJ2-2,15,-,TRBV2,-,CASSLQGPDTGELFF,TGTGCCAGCAGCTTGCAGGGCCCGGACACCGGGGAGCTGTTTTTT
TRBJ2-6,15,-,TRBV27,-,CASSSFSAGANVLTF,TGTGCCAGCAGTTCCTTCTCGGCTGGGGCCAACGTCCTGACTTTC
TRBJ1-2,11,-,TRBV20-1,-,CSAYFNYGYTF,TGCAGTGCCTATTTTAACTATGGCTACACCTTC
TRBJ2-1,14,-,TRBV5-1,-,CASSFGSSFNEQFF,TGCGCCAGCAGCTTCGGGTCTAGTTTCAATGAGCAGTTCTTC
TRBJ2-1,18,-,TRBV6-1,few,CASSVGLTGTTEDNEQFF,TGTGCCAGCAGTGTTGGTTTAACGGGTACGACGGAGGACAATGAGCAGTTCTTC
TRBJ2-1,12,-,TRBV27,-,CASSRGYNEQFF,TGTGCCAGCAGTCGGGGATACAATGAGCAGTTCTTC
TRBJ1-2,15,-,TRBV5-5,-,CASSLDPGGPYGYTF,TGTGCCAGCAGCTTGGACCCGGGAGGCCCCTATGGCTACACCTTC
TRBJ1-4,18,-,TRBV4-2,-,CASSQGHPGLGANEKLFF,TGTGCCAGCAGCCAAGGACATCCCGGTTTGGGAGCTAATGAAAAACTGTTTTTT
TRBJ1-2,15,TRBD1,TRBV6-5,-,CASRLGQGIDYGYTF,TGTGCCAGCAGATTAGGACAGGGAATAGACTATGGCTACACCTTC
TRBJ1-2,13,TRBD1,TRBV16,once,CASSPTGGRGYTF,TGTGCCAGCAGCCCCACAGGGGGCAGAGGCTACACCTTC
TRBJ1-1,12,-,TRBV29-1,-,CSVTVSDTEAFF,TGCAGCGTGACAGTAAGTGACACTGAAGCTTTCTTT
TRBJ1-4,17,TRBD1,TRBV15,-,CATSRAGGTGSNEKLFF,TGTGCCACCAGCAGAGCCGGTGGGACAGGGTCTAATGAAAAACTGTTTTTT
TRBJ2-3,14,-,TRBV4-1,once,CASAVVGGSDTQYF,TGCGCCAGCGCCGTCGTAGGAGGCAGCGATACGCAGTATTTT
TRBJ2-1,11,-,TRBV20-1,once,CSARDEVRQFF,TGCAGTGCTAGAGACGAAGTGAGGCAGTTCTTC
TRBJ1-2,13,-,TRBV7-9,-,CASSLQGIYGYTF,TGTGCCAGCAGCTTACAGGGGATCTATGGCTACACCTTC
TRBJ1-1,12,-,TRBV5-5,-,CASIDNLTEAFF,TGTGCCAGCATCGACAATTTGACTGAAGCTTTCTTT
TRBJ1-1,13,-,TRBV5-5,few,CASSLASSAEAFF,TGTGCCAGCAGCTTGGCCAGTAGCGCTGAAGCTTTCTTT
TRBJ1-3,14,-,TRBV6-1,-,CASSDRGRGNTIYF,TGTGCCAGCAGTGATCGCGGCCGAGGAAACACCATATATTTT
TRBJ2-1,16,TRBD1,TRBV11-2,once,CASSSSGTGAWNEQFF,TGTGCCAGCAGCAGCTCCGGGACAGGGGCCTGGAATGAGCAGTTCTTC
TRBJ2-1,16,TRBD2,TRBV6-1,-,CASSEYGRADGDEQFF,TGTGCCAGCAGTGAATACGGGAGGGCCGACGGGGATGAGCAGTTCTTC
TRBJ2-3,14,-,TRBV10-1,-,CASSEGRWTNTQYF,TGCGCCAGCAGTGAGGGTCGGTGGACAAATACGCAGTATTTT
TRBJ2-5,17,TRBD2,TRBV5-1,-,CASSYGLAGGREETQYF,TGCGCCAGCAGCTACGGACTAGCGGGAGGGAGAGAAGAGACCCAGTACTTC
TRBJ2-2,15,TRBD2,TRBV19,-,CASIRTSGSSGELFF,TGTGCCAGTATCAGGACTAGCGGGAGTTCCGGGGAGCTGTTTTTT
TRBJ2-2,13,-,TRBV7-8,-,CASRGLRTGELFF,TGTGCCAGCAGAGGACTGCGCACCGGGGAGCTGTTTTTT
TRBJ2-4,16,TRBD2,TRBV7-2,-,CASIVVAGGVKNIQYF,TGTGCCAGCATCGTCGTAGCGGGAGGGGTCAAAAACATTCAGTACTTC
TRBJ2-5,15,-,TRBV10-3,-,CAIRNLGGGEETQYF,TGTGCCATCAGGAACTTAGGGGGGGGCGAGGAGACCCAGTACTTC
TRBJ2-7,14,TRBD1,TRBV15,once,CATSGDRGGHEQYF,TGTGCCACCAGCGGCGACAGGGGGGGACACGAGCAGTACTTC
TRBJ2-7,15,TRBD2,TRBV2,-,CASTPRTSGPYEQYF,TGTGCCAGCACCCCCAGGACTAGCGGTCCCTACGAGCAGTACTTC
TRBJ1-6,15,TRBD1,TRBV30,-,CAWLRQGQEGSPLHF,TGTGCCTGGCTTAGACAGGGCCAAGAGGGTTCACCCCTCCACTTT
TRBJ2-2,12,-,TRBV6-5,-,CAISEVAGELFF,TGTGCCATCAGTGAAGTGGCAGGGGAGCTGTTTTTT
TRBJ2-3,14,-,TRBV29-1,-,CSVEGRSITDTQYF,TGCAGCGTTGAAGGAAGATCTATCACAGATACGCAGTATTTT